This note documents a single T cell receptor beta chain sequence. The sample belongs to a study of blood T cell repertoires in COVID-19. Study-level background: Acute-phase and convalescent COVID-19 samples originated in the United States, Italy and Spain. T cells, B-cell-depleted T cells, or PBMCs supplied cDNA or gDNA.

Per the authors' pipeline: Nucleated cell counts were estimated from reference gene primer amplification. The protocol was immunoSEQ multiplex PCR, while the TCRdb copy is restricted to in-frame clones and leaves out a portion. The V and J calls and the clone size are those of that table, but D and trimming were determined from the DNA. The table lists approximately 99,000 clones, around 87% of them singletons. There are 13 residues in the CDR3. The V gene's germline CDR1 is MDHEN and CDR2 SYDVKM. V was clipped by 7 bases and J by 6 bases, with 15 bases between them. Sequencing was carried out using peripheral blood. The clonotype was recovered from a human donor in a cohort sampled during active COVID-19. The chain has TRBV28 and TRBJ1-2, with D maybe TRBD1 (5 bases). Here the CDR3 DNA reads TGTGCCAGCACCAGGGCACAGGCGGATGGCTACACCTTC. It is translated as CASTRAQADGYTF.